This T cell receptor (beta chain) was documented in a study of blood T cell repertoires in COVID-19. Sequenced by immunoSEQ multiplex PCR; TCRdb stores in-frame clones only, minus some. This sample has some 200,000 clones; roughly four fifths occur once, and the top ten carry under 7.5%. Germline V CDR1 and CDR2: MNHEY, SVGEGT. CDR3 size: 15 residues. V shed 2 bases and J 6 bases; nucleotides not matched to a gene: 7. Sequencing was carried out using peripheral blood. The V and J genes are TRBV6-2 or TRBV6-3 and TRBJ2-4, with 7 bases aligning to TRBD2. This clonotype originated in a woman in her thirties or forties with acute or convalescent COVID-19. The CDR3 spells CASSYRGVKGNIQYF. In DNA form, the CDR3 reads TGTGCCAGCAGTTACCGGGGGGTGAAGGGAAACATTCAGTACTTC.